This TCR beta chain was documented in a study of CD8 T cells in Susac syndrome. The CDR3 is made up of 12 amino acids. Germline V gene data show CDR1 as MDHEN and CDR2 as SYDVKM. With 11 bases removed from V and 3 bases from J, the gap between germline ends came to 14 bases. The RNA input was about 0.5 to 1 ug, and it was reverse transcribed with random hexamers. TCRdb used MiXCR to reprocess the immunoSEQ multiplex PCR reads, holding one entry per CDR3 protein. The table lists approximately 120,000 distinct CDR3 sequences, approximately 96% of them singletons. Sequenced material: CD4+ T cells from PBMCs. The sequence was collected from a human donor in good health. The V and J genes are TRBV28 and TRBJ2-7; perhaps TRBD2 as D (6 bases). The CDR3 DNA reads TGTGCCGGAGCAGCGCGGGGCTACGAGCAGTACTTC. Translating it yields CAGAARGYEQYF.